This T cell receptor beta chain was recorded in a study of blood T cell repertoires in COVID-19. CDR1 and CDR2 (germline): WNHNN, SYGVQD (reference sequence). V shed 8 bases, J shed 3 bases, and the junction held 8 bases outside the gene matches. The CDR3 contains 15 residues. Clones were sequenced by immunoSEQ multiplex PCR, and TCRdb holds only the in-frame ones, with some missing. This table has over 400,000 clones, approximately 91% appearing once. This chain joins TRBV10-1 and TRBJ1-1; 11 bases fit TRBD1. The clonotype comes from a woman aged 50 to 60 with COVID-19, enrolled during active disease. Sequencing used peripheral blood. CDR3: CASHQGTGGDTEAFF. DNA of the CDR3: TGCGCCAGCCATCAGGGGACAGGGGGGGACACTGAAGCTTTCTTT.